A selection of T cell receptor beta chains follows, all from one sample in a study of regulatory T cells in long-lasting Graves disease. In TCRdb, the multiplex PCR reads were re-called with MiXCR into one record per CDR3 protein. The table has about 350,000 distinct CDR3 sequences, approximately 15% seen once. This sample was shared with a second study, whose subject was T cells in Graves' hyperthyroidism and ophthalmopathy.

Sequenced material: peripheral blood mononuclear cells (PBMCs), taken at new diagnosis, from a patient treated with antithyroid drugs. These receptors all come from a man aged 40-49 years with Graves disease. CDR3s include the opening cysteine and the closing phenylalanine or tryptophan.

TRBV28,CASRPTIRFEQFF
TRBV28,CASSLTDRVHEQFF
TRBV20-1,CSGRGRREGTNYEQYF
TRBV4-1,CASSQDPNREETQYF
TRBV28,CASSSAGGLIQETQYF
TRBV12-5,CASRAGQNTGELFF
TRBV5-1,CASSSQPTGETQYF
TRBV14,CASSRGRDEKLFF
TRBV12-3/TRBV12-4,CASSYGTSGANYEQYF
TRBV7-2,CASSRTPLAKNIQYF
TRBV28,CASSLRSGDQPQHF
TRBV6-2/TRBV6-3,CASSYNRVNEQFF
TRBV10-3,CAISDGQGRTGYTF
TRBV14,CASSQVRGNPSKQYF
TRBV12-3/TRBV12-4,CASSHPGQGSSGNTIYF
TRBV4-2,CASSHYQGNQPQHF
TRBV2,CASSALAAGTDTQHF
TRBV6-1,CASAPGTGGANQPQHF
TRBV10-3,CAISGTGQGYEQYF
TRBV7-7,CASSPEQGEKLFF
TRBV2,CASRTGQGDGYTF
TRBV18,CASSRLRHEQYF
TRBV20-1,CSARGATRGASGGRPGGKQFF
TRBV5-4,CASSLTGIRANVLTF
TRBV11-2,CASSLDWSFQYF
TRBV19,CASSIQTATYGYTF
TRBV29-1,CSPKIQGGEQFF
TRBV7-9,CASSLFGRGFGELFF
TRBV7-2,CASSLWLAENYEQYF
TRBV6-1,CASRSQGNLNYGYTF
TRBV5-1,CASSLSGQGTDTQYF
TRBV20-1,CSARDNWASWSYNEQFF
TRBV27,CASSLYRDQMSLPLHF
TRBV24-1,CATSDGYRVVYNEQFF
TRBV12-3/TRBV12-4,CASSLQGRGNQPQHF
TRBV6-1,CASRTATFSDQPQHF
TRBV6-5,CASSYKGTYSNQPQHF
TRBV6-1,CASSETVRRTGEDTDTQYF
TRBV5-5,CASSSYPRLQETQYF
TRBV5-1,CASSTRGLSTEAFF
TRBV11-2,CASSLIRENTIYF
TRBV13,CASSGESSGRWEKLFF
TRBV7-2,CASSLGQELNTEAFF
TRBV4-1,CASSPRQLETQYF